The source of this TCR beta chain is a study of T cell responses to AZD1222 COVID-19 vaccine. Study-level background: Pooled together were second doses at about 4 or about 12 weeks. Findings and limits, study-wide: Mapped onto spike, vaccine-associated CD4 TCRs spanned it and were dominant at 160-218 and 743-854. Breadth and depth of Spike-specific TCRs rose after two AZD1222 doses. Samples come after the peak T cell response, not at day 14.

CDR3 length: 14 amino acids. Deletions cut 0 bases from V and 1 base from J, with 1 base between. Germline lookup yields CDR1 MNHEY and CDR2 SVGAGI. This table comes from immunoSEQ multiplex PCR, and its TCRdb copy is limited to in-frame clones, with some not included. The table has roughly 150,000 clones, 85% to 95% seen once. This clone was detected a few times. The antigen remains unidentified. This sequence joins TRBV6-5 and TRBJ1-6, with no clear D. The sample was peripheral blood, taken on day 0 of AZD1222 vaccination. The TCR sequence derives from an adult in good health. The CDR3 loop reads CASSYSSYNSPLHF. The CDR3 DNA reads TGTGCCAGCAGTTACTCTTCCTATAATTCACCCCTCCACTTT.